A selection of T cell receptor beta chains follows, all from one sample in a study of T cells expressing NK-cell markers. TCRdb reprocessed the 5' RACE reads and stores each CDR3 protein as one record, lacking DNA. The record lists 500,000 or so distinct CDR3 sequences, of which the ten most abundant hold approximately 3.6%. The sample consisted of blood T cells: a sorted CD56 or NKG2C T cell subset, CD4+ or CD8+ T cells, or bulk PBMC T cells (not recorded which). These receptors came from a young man in good health. CDR3s include the opening cysteine and the closing phenylalanine or tryptophan. The order of the fields is V gene, CDR3 length, J gene, CDR3 protein.

V: TRBV2; length: 12; J: TRBJ2-2; CDR3: CASGGQGGELFF
V: TRBV6-5; length: 16; J: TRBJ2-3; CDR3: CASSYSGLVGTDTQYF
V: TRBV24-1; length: 17; J: TRBJ2-5; CDR3: CATSDSPGRPYQETQYF
V: TRBV12-3/TRBV12-4; length: 15; J: TRBJ2-5; CDR3: CASSFVGRNQETQYF
V: TRBV7-8; length: 18; J: TRBJ2-1; CDR3: CASSLRGGAGGPTNEQFF
V: TRBV20-1; length: 18; J: TRBJ2-2; CDR3: CSASSPLLATANTGELFF
V: TRBV21-1; length: 14; J: TRBJ1-5; CDR3: CASSKFRGNQPQHF
V: TRBV2; length: 16; J: TRBJ2-2; CDR3: CASSGVQRRVTGELFF
V: TRBV5-1; length: 16; J: TRBJ2-3; CDR3: CASSVPWREATDTQYF
V: TRBV12-3/TRBV12-4; length: 15; J: TRBJ2-5; CDR3: CASTAGGTRSETQYF
V: TRBV6-1; length: 14; J: TRBJ1-6; CDR3: CASSRQTSNSPLHF
V: TRBV27; length: 16; J: TRBJ2-7; CDR3: CASSPSPGASAYEQYF
V: TRBV12-3/TRBV12-4; length: 14; J: TRBJ1-1; CDR3: CASSTGGVLTEAFF
V: TRBV25-1; length: 19; J: TRBJ2-2; CDR3: CASSGRRTGFSRGTGELFF
V: TRBV3-1; length: 14; J: TRBJ2-7; CDR3: CASSPRGSYAEQYF
V: TRBV13; length: 14; J: TRBJ2-3; CDR3: CASSSTPGADTQYF
V: TRBV29-1; length: 13; J: TRBJ2-1; CDR3: CSVEDGDNNEQFF
V: TRBV28; length: 11; J: TRBJ2-1; CDR3: CATTGGNEQFF
V: TRBV10-1; length: 15; J: TRBJ2-3; CDR3: CASSRTSGSSDTQYF
V: TRBV7-2; length: 12; J: TRBJ1-5; CDR3: CASGFPYQPQHF
V: TRBV11-2; length: 15; J: TRBJ2-1; CDR3: CASSLALAGAGEQFF
V: TRBV14; length: 13; J: TRBJ2-7; CDR3: CASSQTLTIEQYF
V: TRBV27; length: 15; J: TRBJ2-1; CDR3: CASSLVAGGVYEQFF
V: TRBV11-2; length: 14; J: TRBJ1-2; CDR3: CASSLAGQGYTYTF
V: TRBV5-1; length: 14; J: TRBJ2-3; CDR3: CASSPGLHTDTQYF
V: TRBV29-1; length: 12; J: TRBJ2-7; CDR3: CSVAGLTYEQYF
V: TRBV12-3/TRBV12-4; length: 16; J: TRBJ2-3; CDR3: CASSLRRLAATDTQYF
V: TRBV5-6; length: 15; J: TRBJ1-2; CDR3: CASSGVPEAWAGYTF
V: TRBV4-2; length: 16; J: TRBJ2-3; CDR3: CASSQDSFGASIGQYF
V: TRBV11-1; length: 19; J: TRBJ2-1; CDR3: CASWSGFRAEGSTYNEQFF
V: TRBV20-1; length: 13; J: TRBJ2-5; CDR3: CSARAPGQETQYF
V: TRBV12-3/TRBV12-4; length: 17; J: TRBJ2-1; CDR3: CASSPKRTGQGELGQFF
V: TRBV3-1; length: 16; J: TRBJ2-5; CDR3: CASSQVYGRGAETQYF
V: TRBV4-1; length: 15; J: TRBJ1-5; CDR3: CASSQPLDRGQPQHF
V: TRBV7-9; length: 16; J: TRBJ2-3; CDR3: CASSLISGGPGDTQYF
V: TRBV12-3/TRBV12-4; length: 15; J: TRBJ2-1; CDR3: CASSFVTGGDNEQFF
V: TRBV25-1; length: 15; J: TRBJ2-7; CDR3: CAIPTWDRGGNEQYF
V: TRBV7-9; length: 17; J: TRBJ2-1; CDR3: CASSPRPGGRADNEQFF
V: TRBV7-9; length: 13; J: TRBJ1-5; CDR3: CASSLIGDQPQHF
V: TRBV12-3/TRBV12-4; length: 15; J: TRBJ2-3; CDR3: CASSFEGGRNPPQYF
V: TRBV12-3/TRBV12-4; length: 12; J: TRBJ2-5; CDR3: CASRRGEETQYF
V: TRBV11-3; length: 12; J: TRBJ1-2; CDR3: CASQGPYYGYTF
V: TRBV7-9; length: 17; J: TRBJ2-1; CDR3: CASSFPKTSGEYNEQFF
V: TRBV4-2; length: 15; J: TRBJ1-5; CDR3: CASSQGTGYNQPQHF
V: TRBV12-3/TRBV12-4; length: 15; J: TRBJ2-7; CDR3: CASSLLPGQGNEQYF